Detailed here is one T cell receptor beta chain. No antigen is known for it. This table comes from immunoSEQ multiplex PCR, and its TCRdb copy is limited to in-frame clones, with some not included. Of some 740,000 clones in the sample, about 92% were seen once. In the naive CD8 group, cells lacked CD45RO and were positively selected for CCR7, so terminally differentiated effector memory CD45RA+ cells were left out. CDR1 is SGHAT and CDR2 is FQDESV in the germline V gene (reference sequence). This CDR3 has 14 amino acids. V was trimmed by 4 bases and J by 4 bases, leaving 13 bases between them. This entry comes from a study of shared clonotypes between healthy human individuals. Notes on the study in general: The study drew on few donors, limiting represented genetic and exposure-history diversity.

Sequencing used naive CD8+ T cells sorted from blood. This TCR was recovered from a man aged 25-45 years in good health. The chain employs TRBV11-1 and TRBJ1-1, with D perhaps TRBD1 (5 bases). CDR3 sequence (DNA): TGTGCCAGCAGCTCCGACCGGGGGGGCACTGAAGCTTTCTTT. Its translation is CASSSDRGGTEAFF.